These 26 T cell receptor beta chains came from one sample sequenced in a study of OX40 agonist ivuxolimab in advanced cancers. TCRdb's copy holds only in-frame clones and misses some; the assay was immunoSEQ multiplex PCR. The repertoire holds about 64,000 clones, with 80% to 90% as singletons. Sequenced material: CD4+ or CD8+ T cells sorted from blood, taken in a trial of the OX40 agonist ivuxolimab. All receptors come from an adult with an advanced solid tumor such as melanoma, head and neck, liver or kidney cancer.

This clone is medium-sized by share. The chain is built from TRBV7-2 and TRBJ2-1; D gene unclear. Trimming pared 0 bases from V and 0 bases from J, leaving 3 bases between. The CDR3 has 14 amino acids. Germline V gene lookup returns CDR1 SGHTA and CDR2 FQGNSA. The CDR3 is CASSLASSYNEQFF. CDR3 sequence (DNA): TGTGCCAGCAGCTTAGCTAGCTCCTACAATGAGCAGTTCTTC.

The V and J genes are TRBV19 and TRBJ2-1; D is possibly TRBD2 (5 bases). The length of the CDR3 is 13 residues. The germline V and J ends were trimmed by 4 bases and 4 bases, with 8 bases remaining between them. From germline, CDR1 is LNHDA and CDR2 SQIVND (reference sequence). CDR3 protein: CASSKGSYNEQFF. In DNA, the CDR3 is TGTGCCAGTAGTAAAGGGAGTTACAATGAGCAGTTCTTC.

The V and J genes are TRBV13 and TRBJ1-5, with D hard to call. Between the trimmed V and J ends, which lost 4 bases and 4 bases, there was a span of 2 bases. The CDR3 sequence is 11 residues long. CDR1 PRHDT and CDR2 FYEKMQ come from the germline V gene (reference sequence). The CDR3 nucleotides read TGTGCCAGCAGCTCGAATCAGCCCCAGCATTTT. As protein: CASSSNQPQHF.

The chain recombines TRBV5-4 with TRBJ2-7; 14 bases fit TRBD2. The J call is uncertain, as TRBJ2-1 better fits the DNA end. Germline lookup yields CDR1 SGHNT and CDR2 YYREEE (reference sequence). The CDR3 consists of 16 residues. The DNA for the CDR3 is TGTGCCAGCAGCCGCGGGGGACTAGCGGGAGATCTTGAGCAGTTCTTC. Protein product: CASSRGGLAGDLEQFF.

The genes are TRBV11-3 and TRBJ2-7; D remains ambiguous. Between the trimmed V and J ends, which lost 1 base and 4 bases, there was a span of 8 bases. Germline V CDR1 and CDR2: SGHNT, YENEEA. There are 13 residues in the CDR3. The CDR3 DNA sequence: TGTGCCAGCAGCTTAGGAGGTCGGTACGAGCAGTACTTC. Translation: CASSLGGRYEQYF.

The chain couples TRBV2 to TRBJ1-4, with 7 bases matching TRBD1. The CDR3 length is 14 residues. The ends lost 9 bases at V and 6 bases at J; junction bases unmatched: 10. Germline CDR1 SNHLY, CDR2 FYNNEI. Here the CDR3 DNA reads TGTGCCAGTCTGGGGGCCAGGGGGGATGAAAAACTGTTTTTT. It yields the protein CASLGARGDEKLFF.

Notes on this clone: An end of the junction does not agree with germline; a read error may underlie this. This chain joins TRBV19 and TRBJ2-5; 10 nucleotides line up with TRBD2. In germline, CDR1 is LNHDA, CDR2 SQIVND (reference sequence). The CDR3 extends over 16 amino acids. The CDR3 here is CASSIGVSGLAETQYF. In nucleotides, the CDR3 is TGTGCCAGTAGCATAGGGGTTTCGGGACTAGCGGAGACCCAGTACTTC.

This chain joins TRBV7-9 and TRBJ2-1, with 11 bases identical to TRBD2. The CDR3 runs 16 residues. CDR1 SEHNR and CDR2 FQNEAQ come from the germline V gene (reference sequence). V lost 1 base to trimming and J lost 10 bases; unmatched junction nucleotides: 9. Here the CDR3 DNA reads TGTGCCAGCAGCTTAGGAACTAGCGGGGGCCCCAACGAGCAGTTCTTC. Translating gives CASSLGTSGGPNEQFF.

The chain recombines TRBV6-5 with TRBJ2-3; 14 bases are shared with TRBD2. V lost 4 bases and J lost 9; bases outside the gene matches: 6. The CDR3 runs to 15 residues. CDR1 and CDR2 from the germline V gene are MNHEY and SVGAGI. The CDR3 sequence: CASSSGLAGVGTQYF. The CDR3 bases are TGTGCCAGCAGTTCGGGACTAGCGGGGGTTGGAACGCAGTATTTT.

The chain recombines TRBV6-1 with TRBJ2-5, with a possible D match to TRBD1 (6 bases). V lost 7 bases to trimming and J lost 0 bases, with 15 bases between them. Germline V gene sequence: CDR1 MNHNS, CDR2 SASEGT. The CDR3 extends over 15 amino acids. The CDR3 spells CASTYDRSNQETQYF. The CDR3 DNA reads as TGTGCCAGCACCTATGACAGGAGCAACCAAGAGACCCAGTACTTC.

J is TRBJ2-7 and V is TRBV5-4; no firm D call. This CDR3 has 13 amino acids. Trimming shortened V by 1 base and J by 7 bases, and 12 bases separated the two germline ends. CDR1 SGHNT and CDR2 YYREEE come from the germline V gene (reference sequence). The CDR3, as DNA: TGTGCCAGCAGCTTGATCGACGCACGAGAGCAGTACTTC. Protein sequence: CASSLIDAREQYF.

V usage is TRBV18 and J usage is TRBJ1-5; tentative D call: TRBD1 (6 bases). The CDR3 sequence is 14 residues long. Trimming pared 2 bases from V and 5 bases from J, leaving 10 bases between. Germline V lookup: CDR1 KGHSH, CDR2 LQKENI. In DNA form, the CDR3 reads TGTGCCAGCTCACCATTTTCAGGGGATCAGCCCCAGCATTTT. Protein sequence: CASSPFSGDQPQHF.

The rearrangement uses TRBV28 and TRBJ2-7, with 7 bases that match TRBD2. Germline CDR1 reads MDHEN; CDR2 reads SYDVKM. V lost 6 bases, J lost 4 bases, and 9 bases stayed unmatched. CDR3 length: 14 amino acids. CDR3 nucleotide sequence: TGTGCCAGCAGACTCACGAGGGAGGGATACGAGCAGTACTTC. Translated: CASRLTREGYEQYF.

As concerns this clone: The junction departs from germline at one end; a sequencing error may be responsible. The CDR3 DNA follows: TGTGCCAGCAGCCTAGATGCAACTAATGAAAAACTGTTTTTT. Encoded protein: CASSLDATNEKLFF. The chain recombines TRBV11-2 with TRBJ1-4; D is ambiguous. CDR3 length: 14 residues. Germline CDR1 and CDR2: SGHAT and FQNNGV.

The rearrangement joins TRBV18 to TRBJ1-1; no definite D call. Trimming cost V 3 bases and J 3 bases, with 14 bases left between them. Germline CDR1 KGHSH, CDR2 LQKENI. The CDR3 loop spans 15 amino acids. The CDR3 here is CASSPSLEEDTEAFF. CDR3 coding DNA: TGTGCCAGCTCACCCTCCCTCGAGGAGGACACTGAAGCTTTCTTT.

The V gene is TRBV29-1, the J gene TRBJ2-1; 7 positions agree with TRBD1. The CDR3 loop spans 12 amino acids. Germline assignment: CDR1 SQVTM and CDR2 ANQGSEA. Germline trimming cut 4 bases from V and 9 bases from J; bases unmatched to any gene: 6. The CDR3 loop is CSVATGASEQFF. Here the CDR3 DNA reads TGCAGCGTTGCTACAGGGGCGAGTGAGCAGTTCTTC.

V and J are TRBV2 and TRBJ2-1, with D tentatively TRBD1 (5 bases). Deletions cut 3 bases from V and 2 bases from J, with 14 bases between. CDR1 SNHLY and CDR2 FYNNEI come from the germline V gene. The CDR3 contains 16 residues. The CDR3 sequence: CASSDGALWTYNEQFF. The CDR3 coding sequence is TGTGCCAGCAGTGATGGGGCGTTGTGGACCTACAATGAGCAGTTCTTC.

The chain combines TRBV19 with TRBJ2-3; 7 nucleotides align to TRBD1. V lost 5 bases and J lost 2; bases outside the gene matches: 10. Germline CDR1 is LNHDA and CDR2 is SQIVND (reference sequence). The CDR3 runs to 16 residues. The CDR3 DNA sequence: TGTGCCAGTAGTGACCCCAGACAGGGCTACACAGATACGCAGTATTTT. Residues: CASSDPRQGYTDTQYF. Looking up the rest from reference TRBV19 and TRBJ2-3 gives the full variable domain: DGGITQSPKYLFRKEGQNVTLSCEQNLNHDAMYWYRQDPGQGLRLIYYSQIVNDFQKGDIAEGYSVSREKKESFPLTVTSAQKNPTAFYLCASSDPRQGYTDTQYFGPGTRLTVL.

The rearrangement links TRBV18 to TRBJ2-2; D possibly corresponds to TRBD2 (6 bases). Trimming shortened V by 3 bases and J by 3 bases, and 20 bases separated the two germline ends. The CDR3 runs to 18 residues. Per germline, CDR1 KGHSH and CDR2 LQKENI. CDR3 coding DNA: TGTGCCAGCTCACCGAGACCTCCCGGGAGAGGCGACACCGGGGAGCTGTTTTTT. Protein sequence: CASSPRPPGRGDTGELFF.

The chain couples TRBV7-2 to TRBJ2-7, with D possibly being TRBD1 or TRBD2 (6 bases each). Trimming took 5 bases from V and 1 from J, leaving 12 bases between them. The CDR3 has 14 residues. Germline V gene data show CDR1 as SGHTA and CDR2 as FQGNSA. As DNA, the CDR3 is TGTGCCAGCAGCAACGGGGGCGCGTCCTACGAGCAGTACTTC. Its translation is CASSNGGASYEQYF. Filled out from reference TRBV7-2 and TRBJ2-7, the complete variable domain reads GAGVSQSPSNKVTEKGKDVELRCDPISGHTALYWYRQSLGQGLEFLIYFQGNSAPDKSGLPSDRFSAERTGGSVSTLTIQRTQQEDSAVYLCASSNGGASYEQYFGPGTRLTVT.

The chain couples TRBV7-9 to TRBJ2-7; TRBD1 aligns across 7 bases. The CDR3 is made up of 15 amino acids. With 4 bases clipped from V and 0 bases from J, the junction kept 6 bases outside the gene matches. Per germline, CDR1 SEHNR and CDR2 FQNEAQ (reference sequence). For the CDR3, the DNA is TGTGCCAGCAGCTCCGGACAGGCGAGCTCCTACGAGCAGTACTTC. Translation: CASSSGQASSYEQYF.

The chain couples TRBV6-4 to TRBJ2-1; 8 bases line up with TRBD2. With 3 bases clipped from V and 2 bases from J, the junction kept 3 bases outside the gene matches. The CDR3 sequence is 15 residues long. The germline V gene encodes CDR1 MRHNA and CDR2 SNTAGT. CDR3 bases: TGTGCCAGCAGTGAGGGAGCGGGAGCCTACAATGAGCAGTTCTTC. Translation: CASSEGAGAYNEQFF.

The CDR3 here is CASGTGQTGGEKLFF. Here the CDR3 DNA reads TGTGCCAGTGGGACCGGACAGACGGGAGGAGAAAAACTGTTTTTT. The chain has TRBV19 and TRBJ1-4, with D perhaps TRBD1 (6 bases). The CDR3 has 15 residues. V lost 8 bases and J lost 8, with 21 bases in between. CDR1 is LNHDA, CDR2 SQIVND, per germline (reference sequence).

The gene calls are TRBV6-5 and TRBJ2-1; 11 bases map to TRBD1. The CDR3 has 15 amino acids. Germline-derived CDR1 and CDR2 are MNHEY and SVGAGI. Trimming removed 6 bases from V and 9 bases from J; junction bases left unmatched: 10. DNA of the CDR3: TGTGCCAGCAGGTGGACAGGGGGCGCGTCGGGTGAGCAGTTCTTC. It codes for CASRWTGGASGEQFF.

The chain combines TRBV4-2 with TRBJ1-2; D gene unclear. Germline V gene sequence: CDR1 LGHNA, CDR2 YNFKEQ. The CDR3 is made up of 15 amino acids. Trimming took 1 base from V and 1 from J, leaving 10 bases between them. The chain's CDR3 is CASSQVRGINYGYTF. The CDR3 DNA sequence: TGTGCCAGCAGCCAAGTTCGGGGAATTAACTATGGCTACACCTTC.

The rearrangement joins TRBV10-3 to TRBJ2-1; 7 bases match TRBD2. Germline V gene sequence: CDR1 ENHRY, CDR2 SYGVKD. The CDR3 length is 13 residues. Trimming at V came to 6 bases and at J to 10 bases, leaving 9 bases not matched to a gene. As DNA, the CDR3 is TGTGCCATCAGCCCCAGGAGCGGGATCGAGCAGTTCTTC. Translation gives CAISPRSGIEQFF.